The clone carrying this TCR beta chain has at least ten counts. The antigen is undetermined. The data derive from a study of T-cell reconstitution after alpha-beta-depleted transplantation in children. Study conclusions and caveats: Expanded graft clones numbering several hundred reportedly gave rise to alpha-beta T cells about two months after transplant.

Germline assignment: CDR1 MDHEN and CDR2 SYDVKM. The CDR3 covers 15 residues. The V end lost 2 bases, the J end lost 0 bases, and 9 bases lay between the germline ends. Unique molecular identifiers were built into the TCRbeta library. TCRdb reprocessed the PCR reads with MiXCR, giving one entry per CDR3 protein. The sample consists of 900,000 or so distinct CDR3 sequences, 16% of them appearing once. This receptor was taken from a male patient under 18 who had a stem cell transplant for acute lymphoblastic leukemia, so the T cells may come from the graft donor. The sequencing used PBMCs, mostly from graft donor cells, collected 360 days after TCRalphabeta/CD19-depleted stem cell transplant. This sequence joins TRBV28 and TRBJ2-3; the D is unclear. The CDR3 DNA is TGTGCCAGCAGTTTAGATCGGCCTAGCACAGATACGCAGTATTTT. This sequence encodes CASSLDRPSTDTQYF.